This TCR beta chain was found in a study of T cells after yellow fever vaccination. Overall study findings and caveats: Only a minor proportion of clonotypes was detected across both CD4 and CD8 compartments. The presence of abundant clonotypes contaminating from the bulk population was possible in FACS-sorted repertoires.

They built TCR cDNA with 5'RACE template switching, a step that put in a universal primer site and UMIs. TCRdb ran MiXCR on the 5' RACE reads and lists one entry per CDR3 protein. The sample lists a few hundred thousand distinct CDR3 sequences; less than 20% were seen once. In its sample, this clonotype was seen a few times. The antigen remains unidentified. V was pared by 7 bases and J by 3 bases, with 15 bases between. The CDR3 loop spans 14 amino acids. The TCR was taken from a young man who received the YFV17D yellow fever vaccine. The V call is TRBV12-3 or TRBV12-4, the J call TRBJ1-2, with D maybe TRBD1 (6 bases). The sequencing here drew on PBMCs, taken 4 to 5 days after the first yellow fever vaccination. CDR3 coding DNA: TGTGCCAGCACCTTCGAGGGGGTAGACTATGGCTACACCTTC. This codes for CASTFEGVDYGYTF.